This record looks at one T cell receptor (beta chain) sequence and its context. This specimen comes from a study of blood T cell repertoires in COVID-19. Study background: Samples representing acute and convalescent COVID-19 were sourced from the United States, Italy and Spain. T cells, B-cell-depleted T cells, or PBMCs provided the cDNA or gDNA that served as material.

CDR3 length: 15 residues. Germline CDR1 and CDR2: SGHVS and FQNEAQ. V shed 1 base and J 5 bases; nucleotides not matched to a gene: 5. Study members were between 18 and 89 years old and lived in 24 US regions. Cohort placement rested on clinical history that participants reported themselves. Profiling relied on immunoSEQ multiplex PCR, and the TCRdb table lists in-frame clones only, not all of them. The table lists a few hundred thousand clones, about nine tenths of them singletons. This clonotype originated in a woman aged 18-30 years who had recovered from COVID-19. This chain uses TRBV7-8 with TRBJ1-5; 7 nucleotides align to TRBD1. Sequenced material: PBMCs or T cells enriched from blood (not recorded which). CDR3 coding DNA: TGTGCCAGCAGCTTAGGTGGACAGGAGTATCAGCCCCAGCATTTT. Translation gives CASSLGGQEYQPQHF.